The TCR beta chain described here comes from a study of cytomegalovirus exposure and HLA in healthy donors. Notes on the study in general: Analysis was carried out at a later point, and it linked a missense DCLRE1C variant to TCR beta V- and J-gene trimming. When a later analysis was performed, an Asian-associated ancestry cluster reportedly had fewer N-insertions than the roughly 700-donor mean. Some highly shared sequence variants likely arose as a pipeline artifact.

The germline V gene has CDR1 SGHAT and CDR2 FQNNGV. The V and J ends lost 5 bases and 5 bases respectively, with 10 bases between them. This CDR3 is built from 13 residues. Amplification used 60 Vbeta primers and 13 Jbeta primers. Repertoires were generated with immunoSEQ multiplex PCR, while TCRdb's copy carries only in-frame clones and drops some. The table records hundreds of thousands of clones, 82% of them present only once. Turning to this clone: Its antigen is undetermined.

Sequencing was performed on PBMCs. The receptor's source is a man aged 40-55 years in good health and CMV-seropositive. The rearrangement links TRBV11-2 to TRBJ2-1; D is undetermined. The CDR3 DNA follows: TGTGCCAGCAGCCTGAGTTTACACAATGAGCAGTTCTTC. This sequence encodes CASSLSLHNEQFF.